These T cell receptor beta chains were read from a single sample in a study of neurological immune-mediated disorders. TCRdb re-analysed the 5' RACE reads in MiXCR, keeping a single row per CDR3 protein. The sample consists of 40,000 to 55,000 distinct CDR3 sequences, roughly 3% of them appearing once. The sample was PBMCs. The receptors stem from a woman aged 45-65 years with multiple sclerosis. Each CDR3 is given with its conserved first and last residue. The D gene is left open where the match is weak. Where a row states a size, it is once, few, many or the class of an expanded clone; other rows omit it.

d_gene	j_gene	abundance	v_gene	CDR3nt	CDR3aa
TRBD1	TRBJ2-7	many	TRBV28	TGTGCCAGCAGTTCTCCCGGGACAGGGGCCTACGAGCAGTACTTC	CASSSPGTGAYEQYF
-	TRBJ1-1	many	TRBV7-9	TGTGCCAGCGTCCGGGGATTGAACACTGAAGCTTTCTTT	CASVRGLNTEAFF
-	TRBJ2-6	many	TRBV7-9	TGTGCCAGCAGCCAAGATTCTGCCTTCGTCTCTGGGGCCAACGTCCTGACTTTC	CASSQDSAFVSGANVLTF
-	TRBJ2-3	many	TRBV12-3/TRBV12-4	TGTGCCAGCAGTTCCCCAGATACGCAGTATTTT	CASSSPDTQYF
-	TRBJ1-6	many	TRBV5-6	TGTGCCAGCAGCTTGCCTAGGGCTAATTCACCCCTCCACTTT	CASSLPRANSPLHF
TRBD2	TRBJ2-7	few	TRBV20-1	TGCAGTGCTAGGGCGGTAGCGGGAGAAAACTACGAGCAGTACTTC	CSARAVAGENYEQYF
-	TRBJ2-3	many	TRBV10-3	TGTGCCATCAGTCCCGCTAGCACAGATACGCAGTATTTT	CAISPASTDTQYF
TRBD1	TRBJ1-4	many	TRBV7-9	TGTGCCAGCAGCCCCTTGGGACAGGGGAATGAAAAACTGTTTTTT	CASSPLGQGNEKLFF
-	TRBJ2-1	many	TRBV3-1	TGTGCCAGCAGCCCCTTAGCGGCGTACTCCTACAATGAGCAGTTCTTC	CASSPLAAYSYNEQFF
TRBD1	TRBJ2-3	many	TRBV20-1	TGCAGTGCTAGGGACAGGGGGCGAGATACGCAGTATTTT	CSARDRGRDTQYF
TRBD1	TRBJ2-7	many	TRBV27	TGTGCCATTCCTGGGCAGGGGGCAGTTGGGTCCTACGAGCAGTACTTC	CAIPGQGAVGSYEQYF
-	TRBJ2-6	many	TRBV7-2	TGTGCCAGCAGCTTAGCGAGGCCTGGGGCCAACGTCCTGACTTTC	CASSLARPGANVLTF
TRBD1	TRBJ2-4	many	TRBV12-3/TRBV12-4	TGTGCCAGCAGGCTCACAGGGGCCGCCGGGGTATGGGACTTC	CASRLTGAAGVWDF
-	TRBJ1-4	many	TRBV11-2	TGTGCCAGCAGCTTCAGGGGCCCTAATGAAAAACTGTTTTTT	CASSFRGPNEKLFF
TRBD1	TRBJ2-7	many	TRBV5-1	TGCGCCAGCAGCCTGGGGTCGGGACAGGGAATTTACGAGCAGTACTTC	CASSLGSGQGIYEQYF
-	TRBJ1-5	many	TRBV10-3	TGTGCCATCAGTGAGTGGCAAAGCAATCAGCCCCAGCATTTT	CAISEWQSNQPQHF
-	TRBJ2-1	-	TRBV7-7	TGTGCTAGCAGCTTGTACTATAACAATGAGCAGTTCTTC	CASSLYYNNEQFF
-	TRBJ1-1	many	TRBV12-3/TRBV12-4	TGTGCCAGCGGCATACGGGGATTAAACACTGAAGCTTTCTTT	CASGIRGLNTEAFF
-	TRBJ1-4	many	TRBV2	TGTGCCAGCAGCACTACCCTACGACAAAATGAAAAACTGTTTTTT	CASSTTLRQNEKLFF
TRBD2	TRBJ2-3	many	TRBV7-8	TGTGCCAGCAGCTTAGATCGTTCGGCTAGCGGGAGAGATACGCAGTATTTT	CASSLDRSASGRDTQYF
-	TRBJ1-1	many	TRBV5-5	TGTGCCAGCAGCTTCACACTGAACACTGAAGCTTTCTTT	CASSFTLNTEAFF
TRBD1	TRBJ1-5	many	TRBV2	TGTGCCAGCAGTGAAATTGGGACAGGGCCCCTCCGCAATCAGCCCCAGCATTTT	CASSEIGTGPLRNQPQHF
TRBD2	TRBJ2-5	many	TRBV11-2	TGTGCCAGCAGCTTGGGGACTAGCGGGAGGGTCGAAGAGACCCAGTACTTC	CASSLGTSGRVEETQYF
TRBD1	TRBJ2-3	many	TRBV10-3	TGTGCCATCAGTGAGCGGGGACAGGGAGAGCCAGATACGCAGTATTTT	CAISERGQGEPDTQYF
-	TRBJ1-1	many	TRBV20-1	TGCAGTGCTAGGCTCCCCGGGGGAGAAGCTTTCTTT	CSARLPGGEAFF
TRBD1	TRBJ2-3	many	TRBV5-4	TGTGCCAGCAGCGTAACAGGGGGAATCACAGATACGCAGTATTTT	CASSVTGGITDTQYF
TRBD1	TRBJ2-5	many	TRBV10-3	TGTGCCATCAGCGGACAGGGGCGGGGAGAGACCCAGTACTTC	CAISGQGRGETQYF
TRBD2	TRBJ2-3	many	TRBV12-3/TRBV12-4	TGTGCCAGCAGACTCGGACTAGCGAGCACAGATACGCAGTATTTT	CASRLGLASTDTQYF
TRBD2	TRBJ2-3	many	TRBV7-9	TGTGCCAGCAGCCGGGGACTAGCGGGTCTCGCAGATACGCAGTATTTT	CASSRGLAGLADTQYF
-	TRBJ1-5	many	TRBV6-5	TGTGCCAGCAGTTACCGGAGGGTCGATCAGCCCCAGCATTTT	CASSYRRVDQPQHF
TRBD2	TRBJ2-5	many	TRBV5-1	TGCGCCAGCAGCTCACTGACTAGCGGGAGTGAAGAGACCCAGTACTTC	CASSSLTSGSEETQYF
TRBD1	TRBJ1-3	many	TRBV20-1	TGCAGTGCTAGAGAACGACAGGGACGAAACACCATATATTTT	CSARERQGRNTIYF
TRBD1	TRBJ1-2	many	TRBV5-1	TGCGCCAGCAGCCTCGAGACAGGGGCGATCTATGGCTACACCTTC	CASSLETGAIYGYTF
TRBD1	TRBJ1-5	many	TRBV24-1	TGTGCCACCAGTGAACCATGGGACAGGGGGTCTCAGCCCCAGCATTTT	CATSEPWDRGSQPQHF
TRBD2	TRBJ2-5	many	TRBV7-2	TGTGCCAGCAGCTTAGTCTTTTCGGGACTAGCGGGGTCGGAGACCCAGTACTTC	CASSLVFSGLAGSETQYF
TRBD1	TRBJ2-5	many	TRBV20-1	TGCAGTGCTAGAGACCCACAGGGGGATATGGAGACCCAGTACTTC	CSARDPQGDMETQYF
TRBD2	TRBJ2-5	medium-sized	TRBV3-1	TGTGCCAGCAGCCAAGGGATAGCGGGGGGTGAGACCCAGTACTTC	CASSQGIAGGETQYF
-	TRBJ2-7	many	TRBV28	TGTGCCAGCAGTGTGACAGCGGCCAGAAGGGAGCAGTACTTC	CASSVTAARREQYF
-	TRBJ2-3	many	TRBV5-1	TGCGCCAGCAGCTTGCAGACACGGGACCCCCCAGATACGCAGTATTTT	CASSLQTRDPPDTQYF
-	TRBJ2-5	many	TRBV20-1	TGCAGTGCCCGTGGGGGCAGGGTGAGGGAGACCCAGTACTTC	CSARGGRVRETQYF
-	TRBJ2-3	many	TRBV20-1	TGCAGTGCTAGAGGCGACTTGGATACGCAGTATTTT	CSARGDLDTQYF
-	TRBJ1-1	medium-sized	TRBV10-3	TGTGCCATCACCCCGGGGGGCCCGAACACTGAAGCTTTCTTT	CAITPGGPNTEAFF
-	TRBJ2-1	many	TRBV20-1	TGCAGTGCTAGAGATCGGGTGGGGGCGAACAATGAGCAGTTCTTC	CSARDRVGANNEQFF
TRBD2	TRBJ2-1	medium-sized	TRBV6-4	TGTGCCAGCAGTGACTCGGGCACGCCGGGAGGGGAGCAGTTCTTC	CASSDSGTPGGEQFF
-	TRBJ2-1	many	TRBV20-1	TGCAGAATCGGTCAAGGAGAGCTCTTATCTTACAATGAGCAGTTCTTC	CRIGQGELLSYNEQFF
TRBD1	TRBJ1-1	many	TRBV7-9	TGTGCCAGCAGCCCAACAGGGATGGACAGGGCCACTGAAGCTTTCTTT	CASSPTGMDRATEAFF
TRBD1	TRBJ2-3	many	TRBV5-1	TGCGCCAGCAGCAGACAGGGGGCCGCAGATACGCAGTATTTT	CASSRQGAADTQYF
-	TRBJ2-1	many	TRBV5-1	TGCGCCAGCAGCTTGGGGAGGGTTGAGCAGTTCTTC	CASSLGRVEQFF
-	TRBJ2-1	many	TRBV5-1	TGCGCCAGCAGCTCCGACCTGACAGTGGTCAATGAGCAGTTCTTC	CASSSDLTVVNEQFF
-	TRBJ2-3	many	TRBV5-1	TGCGCCAGCAGCTTGTACCCTACCCGCGGCACAGATACGCAGTATTTT	CASSLYPTRGTDTQYF
-	TRBJ1-1	many	TRBV20-1	TGCAGTACCAATTGGGGGGGGAACACTGAAGCTTTCTTT	CSTNWGGNTEAFF
TRBD2	TRBJ2-1	many	TRBV7-8	TGTGCCAGCAGTCGACTAGCGGGGGGCCGCAGCTCCTACAATGAGCAGTTCTTC	CASSRLAGGRSSYNEQFF
TRBD2	TRBJ2-5	many	TRBV20-1	TGCAGTGCTAGCTTAGGAGGTTGGAGCGGGGGTGTACAAGAGACCCAGTACTTC	CSASLGGWSGGVQETQYF
TRBD1	TRBJ2-1	many	TRBV7-9	TGTGCCAGCAGCCCCCGCCGAGGACAGGGGTCCTACAATGAGCAGTTCTTC	CASSPRRGQGSYNEQFF
-	TRBJ1-1	many	TRBV29-1	TGCAGCGTTGGGGCCGTGAACACTGAAGCTTTCTTT	CSVGAVNTEAFF